Listed below are T cell receptor beta chains from one sample, sequenced in a study of blood T cell repertoires in COVID-19. TCRdb keeps only in-frame clones here, not all; method: immunoSEQ multiplex PCR. The table shows 87,000 or so clones, with 80% occurring only once. The sequenced material came from peripheral blood. These receptors came from a woman of 80 years or more with active or convalescent COVID-19. CDR3s include the opening cysteine and the closing phenylalanine or tryptophan. The D gene is left open where the match is weak. Some rows mark clone size as missing; the rest say once, few, many or name a class of expanded clone.

J,V,D,size,DNA,CDR3
TRBJ2-1,TRBV29-1,TRBD2,-,TGCAGCGTTGGTGGTATTCGGGGGGACCACAATGAGCAGTTCTTC,CSVGGIRGDHNEQFF
TRBJ2-5,TRBV9,TRBD2,-,TGTGCCAGCAGCGTAGGGGGACTAGCGGGACATAAAGAGACCCAGTACTTC,CASSVGGLAGHKETQYF
TRBJ1-2,TRBV6-5,TRBD1,-,TGTGCCAGCAGTTATACAGGGGGCCTTGGCTACACCTTC,CASSYTGGLGYTF
TRBJ1-5,TRBV7-3,TRBD1,-,TGTGCCAGCAGCTTAAATTTCGCGACAGGGGAAAGGAAGGTAGGCAATCAGCCCCAGCATTTT,CASSLNFATGERKVGNQPQHF
TRBJ1-1,TRBV19,-,-,TGTGCCAGTAGCCCAACAGTTTTTACGGGGGGCCAAGCTTTCTTT,CASSPTVFTGGQAFF
TRBJ2-1,TRBV6-2/TRBV6-3,-,once,TGTGCCAGCAGTTCGTGGAGTCCCCCTCCGCTGGATCAGTTCTTC,CASSSWSPPPLDQFF
TRBJ2-2,TRBV3-1/TRBV3-2,-,-,TGTGCCAGCAGCCCCAGAACAGGGTACACCGGGGAGCTGTTTTTT,CASSPRTGYTGELFF
TRBJ2-3,TRBV7-9,-,-,TGTGCCAGCAGAACCACACAGGGCGTAACGCAGTATTTT,CASRTTQGVTQYF
TRBJ2-3,TRBV5-4,TRBD2,-,TGTGCCACAACCGCCTCGGGCGGGGGGAGTTCGTATTTT,CATTASGGGSSYF
TRBJ1-2,TRBV6-2/TRBV6-3,TRBD1,-,TGTGCCAGCAGTTACGGACAGGGGAACTATGGCTACACCTTC,CASSYGQGNYGYTF
TRBJ2-7,TRBV30,-,-,TGTGCCTGGAACAGGGTTAGCTCCTACGAGCAGTACTTC,CAWNRVSSYEQYF
TRBJ1-3,TRBV28,-,-,TGTGCCACCGGGGAGGACACCCGCTCTGGAAACACCATATATTTT,CATGEDTRSGNTIYF
TRBJ1-2,TRBV28,TRBD1,-,TGTGCCAGCAGTGTGGGACAGGTAGGAGGATACGGCTACACCTTC,CASSVGQVGGYGYTF
TRBJ2-3,TRBV27,TRBD2,-,TGTGCCAGCAGTTTATCGCGGGGGGTACGCACAGATACGCAGTATTTT,CASSLSRGVRTDTQYF
TRBJ2-1,TRBV3-1/TRBV3-2,-,-,TGTGCCAGCAGCCAAGTTGGTCGGACACAACCGCACAATGAGCAGTTCTTC,CASSQVGRTQPHNEQFF
TRBJ2-2,TRBV6-5,TRBD1,once,TGTGCCAGCAGAAGACAGGGGGGTACCGTCGGGGAGCTGTTTTTT,CASRRQGGTVGELFF
TRBJ1-3,TRBV4-1,-,-,TGCGCCAGCAGCCAAGAATTTTCGCAGGGGACCCACTCTGGAAACACCATATATTTT,CASSQEFSQGTHSGNTIYF
TRBJ2-1,TRBV6-2/TRBV6-3,TRBD2,-,TGTGCCAGCAGTCCACTCCCCGGGGGGGCCTTAGGGAATGAGCAGTTCTTC,CASSPLPGGALGNEQFF
TRBJ1-6,TRBV7-6,-,-,TGTGCCAGCAGCCTTCTCTCCGGACCCCTCCACTTT,CASSLLSGPLHF
TRBJ2-7,TRBV6-2/TRBV6-3,TRBD2,-,TGTGCCAGCAGTCGTAGCGGGAGGGCCTACGAGCAGTACTTC,CASSRSGRAYEQYF
TRBJ2-5,TRBV28,TRBD2,-,TGTGCCAGCAGTCCCCCCCGTGGTAGCGGGAGTACTAGGGGTTGGCAAGAGACCCAGTACTTC,CASSPPRGSGSTRGWQETQYF
TRBJ2-3,TRBV5-4,-,-,TGTGCCAGCAGCTTGGCAGGGACTGATACGCAGTATTTT,CASSLAGTDTQYF
TRBJ1-1,TRBV6-2/TRBV6-3,-,-,TGTGCCAGCAGTTACCATCCAGGGAAAAACACTGAAGCTTTCTTT,CASSYHPGKNTEAFF
TRBJ1-5,TRBV28,-,few,TGTGCCAGCAGTTTAGAGAGAGGTGGGCCCCAGCATTTT,CASSLERGGPQHF
TRBJ2-5,TRBV19,TRBD2,-,TGTGCCAGTACGCGAAGTAGCGGGGAGACCCAGTACTTC,CASTRSSGETQYF
TRBJ2-1,TRBV7-3,TRBD2,-,TGTGCCAGTTCCACTAGCGGGGGTGAGAATGAGCAGTTCTTC,CASSTSGGENEQFF
TRBJ2-3,TRBV5-1,TRBD1,-,TGCGCCAGCAGCTCTAACAGGGGTTCAGATACGCAGTATTTT,CASSSNRGSDTQYF
TRBJ1-1,TRBV9,-,-,TGTGCCAGCAGCGTTTCAGGGATCGGCACTGAAGCTTTCTTT,CASSVSGIGTEAFF
TRBJ1-4,TRBV18,TRBD1,-,TGTGCCAGCTCCCCCAGGGGGCAGGGAGAAAAACTGTTTTTT,CASSPRGQGEKLFF